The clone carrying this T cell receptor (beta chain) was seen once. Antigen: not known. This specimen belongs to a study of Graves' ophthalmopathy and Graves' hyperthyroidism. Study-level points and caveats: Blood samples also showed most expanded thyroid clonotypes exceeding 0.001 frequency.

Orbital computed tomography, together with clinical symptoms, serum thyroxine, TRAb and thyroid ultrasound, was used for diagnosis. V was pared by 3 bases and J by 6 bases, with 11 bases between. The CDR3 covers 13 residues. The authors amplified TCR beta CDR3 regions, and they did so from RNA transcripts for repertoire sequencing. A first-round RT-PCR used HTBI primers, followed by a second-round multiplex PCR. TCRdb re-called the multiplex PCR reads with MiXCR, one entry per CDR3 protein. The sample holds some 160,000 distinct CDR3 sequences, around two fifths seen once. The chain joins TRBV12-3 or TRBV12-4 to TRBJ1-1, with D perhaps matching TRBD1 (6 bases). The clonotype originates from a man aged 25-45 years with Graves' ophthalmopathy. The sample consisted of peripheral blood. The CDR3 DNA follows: TGTGCCAGCAGTTTGATGGAGGGGGCTGAAGCTTTCTTT. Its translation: CASSLMEGAEAFF.